Shown below are 21 T cell receptor beta chains from a single sample sequenced in a study of blood T cell repertoires in COVID-19. Here immunoSEQ multiplex PCR was the method, and the copy in TCRdb shows in-frame clones only, minus some. The sample yields approximately 93,000 clones, approximately 79% seen once. Input material: peripheral blood. These receptors originate from a man in his sixties or seventies with COVID-19, enrolled during active disease.

This sequence joins TRBV28 and TRBJ1-2, with no clear D. Per germline, CDR1 MDHEN and CDR2 SYDVKM. V lost 1 base and J 1 base, leaving 4 bases between the germline ends. This CDR3 is 13 amino acids long. This CDR3 reads CASSLSDNYGYTF. The CDR3 region has the DNA TGTGCCAGCAGTTTATCAGATAACTATGGCTACACCTTC.

The CDR3 is CASSNPAGKKETQYF. In nucleotides, the CDR3 is TGTGCCAGTAGTAACCCAGCGGGGAAAAAAGAGACCCAGTACTTC. The chain uses TRBV19 and TRBJ2-5, with 7 nucleotides matching TRBD2. The V and J ends lost 4 bases and 3 bases, in that order; junction bases with no gene match: 8. In germline, CDR1 is LNHDA, CDR2 SQIVND (reference sequence). This CDR3 spans 15 amino acids.

The V gene is TRBV6-1, the J gene TRBJ1-2; D may be TRBD1 (6 bases). Trimming left V 2 bases short and J 4 bases short, with 14 bases between. The germline V gene encodes CDR1 MNHNS and CDR2 SASEGT. The length of the CDR3 is 15 residues. This CDR3 reads CASSEYFQQGYGYTF. CDR3 bases: TGTGCCAGCAGTGAATATTTTCAACAGGGCTATGGCTACACCTTC.

A few counts support this clone. The CDR3 is CASSLGTGGAKETQYF. CDR3 sequence (DNA): TGTGCCAGCAGCCTAGGGACAGGGGGAGCGAAAGAGACCCAGTACTTC. The chain joins TRBV5-4 to TRBJ2-5; 11 positions match TRBD1. Germline V gene lookup returns CDR1 SGHNT and CDR2 YYREEE (reference sequence). V dropped 4 bases and J dropped 3; count of bases not matched to a gene: 8. The CDR3 consists of 16 residues.

This sequence joins TRBV7-8 and TRBJ2-3; TRBD2 matches 9 bases. CDR1 SGHVS and CDR2 FQNEAQ come from the germline V gene. This CDR3 comprises 15 residues. Trimming removed 1 base from V and 6 bases from J; junction bases left unmatched: 5. As DNA, the CDR3 is TGTGCCAGCAGCTTAGGCGGGAGGGCCCGGGATACGCAGTATTTT. Translation gives CASSLGGRARDTQYF.

The chain combines TRBV19 with TRBJ2-1; 10 bases agree with TRBD2. Trimming removed 5 bases from V and 7 bases from J; junction bases left unmatched: 8. Germline V CDR1 and CDR2: LNHDA, SQIVND (reference sequence). This CDR3 has 15 residues. The DNA of the CDR3 is TGTGCCAGTAGTGCTCTAGCGGGAGTAGGGAATGAGCAGTTCTTC. It translates to CASSALAGVGNEQFF.

The J gene is TRBJ1-3, the V gene TRBV9; unclear D gene. The V end lost 4 bases, the J end lost 3 bases, and 2 bases lay between the germline ends. The V gene's germline CDR1 is SGDLS and CDR2 YYNGEE. The CDR3 is made up of 11 amino acids. CDR3 in DNA: TGTGCCAGCAGCCTTGGAAACACCATATATTTT. It encodes CASSLGNTIYF.

This chain connects TRBV7-2 to TRBJ1-6, with 8 bases lining up with TRBD1. J was trimmed by 4 bases and V by 5 bases; bases with no gene match: 10. The germline V gene encodes CDR1 SGHTA and CDR2 FQGNSA. This CDR3 has 17 amino acids. CDR3 amino acids: CASSEPQGVHYNSPLHF. The CDR3 DNA reads TGTGCCAGCAGCGAACCACAGGGGGTCCATTATAATTCACCCCTCCACTTT.

The rearrangement uses TRBV7-9 and TRBJ2-7; tentative D call: TRBD1 (9 bases). Germline V gene sequence: CDR1 SEHNR, CDR2 FQNEAQ (reference sequence). Trimming took 5 bases from V and 5 from J, leaving 22 bases between them. This CDR3 is 16 amino acids long. CDR3 protein: CASSTPRGGQGNEQYF. Written as DNA, the CDR3 is TGTGCCAGCAGCACACCCCGGGGGGGACAGGGAAACGAGCAGTACTTC.

This clone was counted only a few times. V gene TRBV5-1 combines with J gene TRBJ2-7; D gene ambiguous. CDR1 SGHRS and CDR2 YFSETQ come from the germline V gene. V lost 4 bases and J 2 bases, leaving 13 bases between the germline ends. The CDR3 totals 14 residues. The CDR3 protein is CASSPITVPYEQYF. The CDR3 nucleotides read TGCGCCAGCAGCCCTATTACGGTCCCCTACGAGCAGTACTTC.

The rearrangement uses TRBV7-2 and TRBJ2-4; 7 positions match TRBD2. This CDR3 spans 15 amino acids. Trimming at V came to 1 base and at J to 7 bases, leaving 7 bases not matched to a gene. Germline CDR1 and CDR2: SGHTA and FQGNSA. The CDR3 sequence: CASSLGSGVVNIQYF. The CDR3 coding sequence is TGTGCCAGCAGCTTAGGAAGCGGGGTGGTGAACATTCAGTACTTC. The whole variable domain, filled in from reference TRBV7-2 and TRBJ2-4, reads GAGVSQSPSNKVTEKGKDVELRCDPISGHTALYWYRQSLGQGLEFLIYFQGNSAPDKSGLPSDRFSAERTGGSVSTLTIQRTQQEDSAVYLCASSLGSGVVNIQYFGAGTRLSVL.

The J gene is TRBJ2-1, the V gene TRBV29-1, with TRBD2 as a possible D gene (6 bases). V gave up 3 bases and J gave up 0 bases, with 12 bases separating them. Germline V gene data show CDR1 as SQVTM and CDR2 as ANQGSEA. This CDR3 comprises 15 residues. CDR3 sequence: CSVDGTGSSYNEQFF. In DNA, the CDR3 is TGCAGCGTTGATGGCACCGGGAGCTCCTACAATGAGCAGTTCTTC.

This chain connects TRBV5-1 to TRBJ2-1, with TRBD2 matching 11 bases. Trimming cost V 2 bases and J 3 bases; bases outside gene matches: 1. This CDR3 comprises 15 residues. Germline values: CDR1 SGHRS, CDR2 YFSETQ. This CDR3 is CASSFSGRDYNEQFF. Here the CDR3 DNA reads TGCGCCAGCAGCTTTAGCGGGAGGGACTACAATGAGCAGTTCTTC.

CDR3 protein: CANARDRGPDTQYF. The CDR3 nucleotides read TGTGCCAACGCCCGGGACAGGGGACCAGATACGCAGTATTTT. V and J are TRBV2 and TRBJ2-3; 10 bases map to TRBD1. Losses at the gene ends were 10 bases for V and 4 bases for J; bases not matched to a gene: 8. The CDR3 covers 14 residues. CDR1 and CDR2 (germline): SNHLY, FYNNEI.

This chain links TRBV6-6 with TRBJ2-7; 7 bases line up with TRBD1. The V gene's germline CDR1 is MNHNY and CDR2 SVGAGI (reference sequence). With V trimmed by 6 bases and J by 0 bases, 5 bases remained unmatched. The CDR3 extends over 14 amino acids. The CDR3 protein is CASRMTGNSYEQYF. CDR3 sequence (DNA): TGTGCCAGCAGGATGACAGGGAACTCCTACGAGCAGTACTTC.

This clone has more than one count but fewer than ten. In nucleotides, the CDR3 is TGTGCCAGCTCACCTGCGCGGGCTCTCCACACAGATACGCAGTATTTT. Translation gives CASSPARALHTDTQYF. The genes are TRBV18 and TRBJ2-3; D perhaps matches TRBD2 (5 bases). The CDR3 extends over 16 amino acids. The V end was cut by 3 bases, the J end by 2 bases, with 15 bases between. The V gene's germline CDR1 is KGHSH and CDR2 LQKENI. The variable domain in full, with the rest retrieved from reference TRBV18 and TRBJ2-3, is NAGVMQNPRHLVRRRGQEARLRCSPMKGHSHVYWYRQLPEEGLKFMVYLQKENIIDESGMPKERFSAEFPKEGPSILRIQQVVRGDSAAYFCASSPARALHTDTQYFGPGTRLTVL.

The V and J genes are TRBV20-1 and TRBJ2-4; maybe TRBD1 (7 bases). V dropped 7 bases and J dropped 10 bases, with 14 bases sitting between them. The V gene's germline CDR1 is DFQATT and CDR2 SNEGSKA (reference sequence). CDR3 length: 11 amino acids. The CDR3: CSGIPGGIQYF. In nucleotides, the CDR3 is TGCAGTGGGATTCCAGGGGGGATTCAGTACTTC.

In its sample, this clone was seen once. The V call is TRBV15, the J call TRBJ2-4, with TRBD2 matching 15 bases. From germline, CDR1 is LNHNV and CDR2 YYDKDF (reference sequence). The CDR3 is 21 amino acids. V lost 0 bases and J lost 0; bases outside the gene matches: 9. The CDR3 DNA reads TGTGCCACCAGCAGAGATGTGGGACTAGCGGGAGGTATACTAGCCAAAAACATTCAGTACTTC. Translated: CATSRDVGLAGGILAKNIQYF.

V usage is TRBV27 and J usage is TRBJ2-2; 7 bases agree with TRBD2. This CDR3 contains 17 residues. Germline V CDR1 and CDR2: MNHEY, SMNVEV (reference sequence). J was trimmed by 2 bases and V by 3 bases; bases with no gene match: 9. The CDR3 reads CASSFPAWGGNTGELFF. The DNA for the CDR3 is TGTGCCAGCAGTTTTCCCGCATGGGGGGGAAACACCGGGGAGCTGTTTTTT.

The chain carries TRBV6-5 and TRBJ2-7; possibly TRBD2 for D (5 bases). The CDR3 contains 15 residues. CDR1 and CDR2 from the germline V gene are MNHEY and SVGAGI. V lost 6 bases to trimming and J lost 0 bases, with 15 bases between them. CDR3 residues: CASRAWTGSSYEQYF. CDR3 DNA sequence: TGTGCCAGCAGGGCCTGGACGGGAAGCTCCTACGAGCAGTACTTC.

This clone was seen more than once but under ten times. V and J are TRBV7-3 and TRBJ2-2; 9 nucleotides agree with TRBD1. Germline CDR1 SGHTA, CDR2 FQGTGA. V trimming: 9 bases; J trimming: 0 bases; junction bases outside the gene matches: 2. The CDR3 has 14 amino acids. The CDR3 here is CASRQGANTGELFF. Here the CDR3 DNA reads TGTGCCAGTAGACAGGGGGCGAACACCGGGGAGCTGTTTTTT.